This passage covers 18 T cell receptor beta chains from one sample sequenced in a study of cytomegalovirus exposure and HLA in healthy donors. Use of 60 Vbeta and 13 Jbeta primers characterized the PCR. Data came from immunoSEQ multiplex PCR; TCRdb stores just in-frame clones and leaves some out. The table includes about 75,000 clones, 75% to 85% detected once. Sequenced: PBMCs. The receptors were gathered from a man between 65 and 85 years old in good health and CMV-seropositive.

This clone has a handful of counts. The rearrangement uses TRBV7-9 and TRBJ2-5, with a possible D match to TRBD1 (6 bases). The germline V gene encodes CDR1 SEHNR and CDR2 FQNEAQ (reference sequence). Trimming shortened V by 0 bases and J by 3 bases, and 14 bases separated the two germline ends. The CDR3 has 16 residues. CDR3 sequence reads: CASSLATGHLKETQYF. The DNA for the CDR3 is TGTGCCAGCAGCTTAGCGACGGGACATTTGAAAGAGACCCAGTACTTC.

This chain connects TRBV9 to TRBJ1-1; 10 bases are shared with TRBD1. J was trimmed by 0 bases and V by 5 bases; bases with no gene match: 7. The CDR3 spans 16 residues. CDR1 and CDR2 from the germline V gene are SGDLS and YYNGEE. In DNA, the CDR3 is TGTGCCAGCAGAGCTGACGACAGGGGGCTGAACACTGAAGCTTTCTTT. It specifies CASRADDRGLNTEAFF.

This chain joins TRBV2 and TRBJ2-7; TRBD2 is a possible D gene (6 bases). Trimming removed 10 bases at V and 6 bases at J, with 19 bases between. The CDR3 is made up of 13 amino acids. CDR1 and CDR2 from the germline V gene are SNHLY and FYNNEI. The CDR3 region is CATQRGAGGEQYF. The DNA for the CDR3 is TGTGCCACCCAGAGAGGGGCCGGGGGCGAGCAGTACTTC.

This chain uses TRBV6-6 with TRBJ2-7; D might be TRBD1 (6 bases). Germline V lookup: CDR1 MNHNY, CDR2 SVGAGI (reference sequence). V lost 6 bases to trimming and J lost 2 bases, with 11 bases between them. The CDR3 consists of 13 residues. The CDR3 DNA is TGTGCCAGCAGAACAGGGTCTACCTACGAGCAGTACTTC. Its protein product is CASRTGSTYEQYF.

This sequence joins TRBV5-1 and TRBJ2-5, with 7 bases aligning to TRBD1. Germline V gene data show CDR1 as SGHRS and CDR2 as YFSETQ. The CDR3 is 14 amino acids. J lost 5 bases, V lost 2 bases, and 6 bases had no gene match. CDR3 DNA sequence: TGCGCCAGCAGCTTTGACAGGGATCGGGAGACCCAGTACTTC. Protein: CASSFDRDRETQYF.

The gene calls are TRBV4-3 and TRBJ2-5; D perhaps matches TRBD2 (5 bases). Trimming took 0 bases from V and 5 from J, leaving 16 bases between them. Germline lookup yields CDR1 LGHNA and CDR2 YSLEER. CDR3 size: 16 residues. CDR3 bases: TGCGCCAGCAGCCAAGAGTTAGGACTGGAAAGGGAGACCCAGTACTTC. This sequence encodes CASSQELGLERETQYF.

In nucleotides, the CDR3 is TGCGCCAGCAGGGGCCGGACTAGCGGGGGGGACACCGGGGAGCTGTTTTTT. Translating it yields CASRGRTSGGDTGELFF. The V gene is TRBV10-2, the J gene TRBJ2-2, with 15 bases aligning to TRBD2. The CDR3 totals 17 residues. Trimming took 6 bases from V and 3 from J; bases not matched to a gene: 5. Germline-derived CDR1 and CDR2 are WSHSY and SAAADI.

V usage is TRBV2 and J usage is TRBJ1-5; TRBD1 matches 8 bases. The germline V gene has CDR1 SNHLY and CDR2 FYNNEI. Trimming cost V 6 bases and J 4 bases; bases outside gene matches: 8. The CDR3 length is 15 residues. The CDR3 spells CASSTGQGGNQPQHF. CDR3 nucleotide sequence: TGTGCCAGCAGCACTGGACAGGGAGGGAATCAGCCCCAGCATTTT.

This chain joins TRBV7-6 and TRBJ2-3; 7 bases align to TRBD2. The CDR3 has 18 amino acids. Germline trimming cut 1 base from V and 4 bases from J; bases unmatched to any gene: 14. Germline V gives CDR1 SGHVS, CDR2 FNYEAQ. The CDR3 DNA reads TGTGCCAGCAGCTTAGGGTACGGGCGGGAGCCTCGCGCAGATACGCAGTATTTT. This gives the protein CASSLGYGREPRADTQYF.

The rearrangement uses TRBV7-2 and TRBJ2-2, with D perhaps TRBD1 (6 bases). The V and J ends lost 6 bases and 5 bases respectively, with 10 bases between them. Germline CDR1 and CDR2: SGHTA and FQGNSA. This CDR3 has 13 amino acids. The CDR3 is CASRPTGTGELFF. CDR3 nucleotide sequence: TGTGCCAGCAGACCAACAGGGACCGGGGAGCTGTTTTTT. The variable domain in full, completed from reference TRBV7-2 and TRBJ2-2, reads GAGVSQSPSNKVTEKGKDVELRCDPISGHTALYWYRQSLGQGLEFLIYFQGNSAPDKSGLPSDRFSAERTGGSVSTLTIQRTQQEDSAVYLCASRPTGTGELFFGEGSRLTVL.

The CDR3 spells CASRYGQSYGYTF. The CDR3 DNA reads as TGTGCCAGCAGATATGGACAGAGTTATGGCTACACCTTC. The J gene is TRBJ1-2, the V gene TRBV28; D possibly corresponds to TRBD1 (6 bases). The CDR3 is 13 residues long. Germline-derived CDR1 and CDR2 are MDHEN and SYDVKM. Trimming removed 6 bases at V and 5 bases at J, with 13 bases between.

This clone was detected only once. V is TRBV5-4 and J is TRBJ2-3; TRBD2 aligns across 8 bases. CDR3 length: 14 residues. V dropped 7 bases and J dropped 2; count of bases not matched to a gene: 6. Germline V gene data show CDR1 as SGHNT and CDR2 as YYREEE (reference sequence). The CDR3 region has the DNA TGTGCCAGCTCGGCGGGGGGTCACACAGATACGCAGTATTTT. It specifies CASSAGGHTDTQYF.

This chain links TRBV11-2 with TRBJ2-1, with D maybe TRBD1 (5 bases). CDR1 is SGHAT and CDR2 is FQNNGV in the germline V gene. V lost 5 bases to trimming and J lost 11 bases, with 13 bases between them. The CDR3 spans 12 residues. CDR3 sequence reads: CASSTHTGKQFF. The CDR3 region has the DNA TGTGCCAGCAGCACACACACAGGCAAGCAGTTCTTC.

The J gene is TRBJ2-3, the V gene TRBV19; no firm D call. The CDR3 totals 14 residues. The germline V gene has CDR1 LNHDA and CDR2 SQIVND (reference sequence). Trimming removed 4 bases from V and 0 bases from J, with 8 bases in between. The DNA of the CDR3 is TGTGCCAGTAGTAACTCAAGTAGCACAGATACGCAGTATTTT. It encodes CASSNSSSTDTQYF.

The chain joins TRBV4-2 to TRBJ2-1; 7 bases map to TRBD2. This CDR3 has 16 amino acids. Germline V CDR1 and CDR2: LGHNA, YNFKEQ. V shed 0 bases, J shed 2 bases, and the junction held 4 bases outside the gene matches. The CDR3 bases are TGTGCCAGCAGCCAAGATTCGGGAGGTGCCTACAATGAGCAGTTCTTC. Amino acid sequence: CASSQDSGGAYNEQFF.

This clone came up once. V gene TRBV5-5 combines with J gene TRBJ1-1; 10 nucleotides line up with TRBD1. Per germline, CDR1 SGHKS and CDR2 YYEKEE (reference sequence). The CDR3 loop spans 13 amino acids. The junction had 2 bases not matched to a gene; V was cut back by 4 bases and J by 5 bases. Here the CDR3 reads CASSVGQGTEAFF. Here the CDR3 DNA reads TGTGCCAGCAGCGTGGGACAGGGGACTGAAGCTTTCTTT.

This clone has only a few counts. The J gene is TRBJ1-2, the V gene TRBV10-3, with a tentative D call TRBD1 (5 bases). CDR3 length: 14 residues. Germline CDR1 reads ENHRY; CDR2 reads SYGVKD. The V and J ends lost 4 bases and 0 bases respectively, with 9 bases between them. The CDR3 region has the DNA TGTGCCATCAGTGGGACACAGCCTAACTATGGCTACACCTTC. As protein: CAISGTQPNYGYTF.

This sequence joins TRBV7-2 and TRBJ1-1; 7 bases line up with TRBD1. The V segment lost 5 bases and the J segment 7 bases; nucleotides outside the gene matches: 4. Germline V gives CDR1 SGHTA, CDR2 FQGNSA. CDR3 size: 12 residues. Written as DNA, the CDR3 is TGTGCCAGCAGCCTACAGGGGTTTGAAGCTTTCTTT. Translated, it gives CASSLQGFEAFF.